One sample yielded the 29 T cell receptor beta chains listed below, sequenced in a study of neurological immune-mediated disorders. TCRdb reprocessed the 5' RACE reads with MiXCR, giving one entry per CDR3 protein. The sample contains about 46,000 distinct CDR3 sequences, about 9.3% of which appear only once. Source material: PBMCs. The receptors shown here come from a man between 65 and 85 years old with HTLV-1-associated myelopathy (HAM/TSP).

This clonotype was seen at least ten times. CDR3 DNA sequence: TGTGCCATCAGTGAGGGACACTTTGAAGCTTTCTTT. Translating gives CAISEGHFEAFF. The chain recombines TRBV10-3 with TRBJ1-1; tentative D call: TRBD1 (5 bases). Germline V gives CDR1 ENHRY, CDR2 SYGVKD. CDR3 length: 12 amino acids. The ends were cut back, 2 bases at V and 7 bases at J, with 8 bases in the middle.

This clonotype was seen many times. The rearrangement links TRBV5-5 to TRBJ2-6, with 8 bases that match TRBD1. V lost 3 bases and J lost 0; bases outside the gene matches: 8. Germline V gives CDR1 SGHKS, CDR2 YYEKEE (reference sequence). The CDR3 length is 18 residues. CDR3 in amino acids: CASSSTGVTFSGANVLTF. CDR3 coding DNA: TGTGCCAGCAGCTCGACAGGGGTAACCTTCTCTGGGGCCAACGTCCTGACTTTC.

Points on this clonotype: At one of its ends the junction is not consistent with the germline gene, which may arise from a read error. The rearrangement links TRBV3-1 to TRBJ1-3; D unclear. CDR1 LGHDT and CDR2 YNNKEL come from the germline V gene (reference sequence). This CDR3 comprises 13 residues. CDR3 region: CVSSRWDANTIYF. The CDR3 bases are TGTGTCAGCAGCCGGTGGGATGCCAACACCATATATTTT.

The table lists this clonotype with many counts. The genes are TRBV20-1 and TRBJ2-3; the match to TRBD2 covers 11 bases. The trim removed 3 bases at V and 5 bases at J, leaving 4 bases unmatched. Per the germline V gene, CDR1 is DFQATT and CDR2 is SNEGSKA (reference sequence). The CDR3 is 14 residues long. The CDR3 loop reads CSARRLAGGDTQYF. The CDR3 nucleotides read TGCAGTGCTAGGAGGCTAGCGGGAGGAGATACGCAGTATTTT.

V gene TRBV7-9 combines with J gene TRBJ2-7; 8 bases match TRBD1. This CDR3 comprises 13 residues. The junction had 6 bases not matched to a gene; V was cut back by 5 bases and J by 6 bases. Per the germline V gene, CDR1 is SEHNR and CDR2 is FQNEAQ (reference sequence). As DNA, the CDR3 is TGTGCCAGCAGCGGTATCAGGGGGCTCGAGCAGTACTTC. Translation gives CASSGIRGLEQYF. Full variable domain (remainder filled in from reference TRBV7-9 and TRBJ2-7): DTGVSQNPRHKITKRGQNVTFRCDPISEHNRLYWYRQTLGQGPEFLTYFQNEAQLEKSRLLSDRFSAERPKGSFSTLEIQRTEQGDSAMYLCASSGIRGLEQYFGPGTRLTVT.

This clonotype was counted at least ten times. The chain links TRBV29-1 to TRBJ1-1, with 7 bases aligning to TRBD1. The V and J ends lost 6 bases and 7 bases, in that order; junction bases with no gene match: 11. Per the germline V gene, CDR1 is SQVTM and CDR2 is ANQGSEA. The CDR3 extends over 13 amino acids. The CDR3 spells CSVGGGGLGEAFF. CDR3 DNA: TGCAGCGTGGGCGGAGGGGGCCTGGGTGAAGCTTTCTTT.

Many counts were recorded for this clonotype. A junction end diverges from the germline sequence, so it may reflect a read error. V is TRBV6-5 and J is TRBJ2-1; 11 nucleotides align to TRBD2. There are 16 residues in the CDR3. In germline, CDR1 is MNHEY, CDR2 SVGAGI. The CDR3 DNA is TGTGCCAGCAGTCAACTTAGCGGGAGGGCCTACGATGAGCAGTTCTTC. It is translated as CASSQLSGRAYDEQFF.

This clonotype was seen ten or more times. The CDR3 reads CASSVDGRGHEKLFF. CDR3 bases: TGTGCCAGCAGCGTAGATGGCAGGGGGCATGAAAAACTGTTTTTT. The rearrangement joins TRBV9 to TRBJ1-4; TRBD1 matches 8 bases. J lost 6 bases, V lost 0 bases, and 4 bases had no gene match. This CDR3 region has 15 residues. Germline loops: CDR1 SGDLS, CDR2 YYNGEE. The complete variable domain, with remaining parts taken from reference TRBV9 and TRBJ1-4, reads DSGVTQTPKHLITATGQRVTLRCSPRSGDLSVYWYQQSLDQGLQFLIQYYNGEERAKGNILERFSAQQFPDLHSELNLSSLELGDSALYFCASSVDGRGHEKLFFGSGTQLSVL.

The genes are TRBV6-5 and TRBJ2-1; D possibly corresponds to TRBD1 (6 bases). The V gene's germline CDR1 is MNHEY and CDR2 SVGAGI. There are 19 residues in the CDR3. V gave up 3 bases and J gave up 6 bases, with 27 bases separating them. CDR3 loop: CASSYRVQQGSRIRNEQFF. The CDR3 coding sequence is TGTGCCAGCAGTTATCGAGTGCAGCAGGGGAGTAGGATACGCAATGAGCAGTTCTTC.

The CDR3 spells CASSPGRGSLGIQYF. The CDR3 nucleotides are TGTGCCAGCTCACCGGGCCGGGGGTCACTCGGCATTCAGTACTTC. The rearrangement links TRBV18 to TRBJ2-4; weak D call: TRBD2 (6 bases). Looked up from germline, CDR1 is KGHSH and CDR2 is LQKENI. This CDR3 is 15 amino acids long. Trimming removed 3 bases at V and 9 bases at J, with 18 bases between.

This clonotype was recorded at least ten times. V is TRBV7-9 and J is TRBJ2-1, with 11 bases that match TRBD2. This CDR3 is built from 15 residues. V shed 5 bases, J shed 8 bases, and the junction held 8 bases outside the gene matches. Per the germline V gene, CDR1 is SEHNR and CDR2 is FQNEAQ (reference sequence). The CDR3 region is CASSRLAGGLDEQFF. CDR3 bases: TGTGCCAGCAGCCGTTTAGCGGGAGGGCTGGATGAGCAGTTCTTC.

This clonotype was seen many times. CDR3 bases: TGCAGTGCAAAAACAGGGAATCAGCCCCAGCATTTT. Translation: CSAKTGNQPQHF. The chain has TRBV20-1 and TRBJ1-5, with D perhaps TRBD1 (6 bases). Germline V gene lookup returns CDR1 DFQATT and CDR2 SNEGSKA (reference sequence). Trimming shortened V by 6 bases and J by 4 bases, and 10 bases separated the two germline ends. The CDR3 extends over 12 amino acids.

A remark on this clonotype: No conserved phenylalanine or tryptophan is present at the end of the CDR3, so a read error is the likely explanation. The chain is built from TRBV4-2 and TRBJ2-4; D remains ambiguous. This CDR3 spans 16 amino acids. The germline V gene encodes CDR1 LGHNA and CDR2 YNFKEQ. The DNA of the CDR3 is TGTGCCAGCAGACAAGAGAGTAGGGTCGACCAAAGCATTCAGTACTAC. Protein sequence: CASRQESRVDQSIQYY.

This clonotype came up many times. The chain is built from TRBV5-1 and TRBJ2-5, with 7 positions matching TRBD2. With 4 bases clipped from V and 4 bases from J, the junction kept 7 bases outside the gene matches. The CDR3 is 14 residues long. The V gene's germline CDR1 is SGHRS and CDR2 YFSETQ. CDR3 sequence: CASSPAGTTETQYF. The CDR3 DNA follows: TGCGCCAGCAGCCCGGCCGGGACTACAGAGACCCAGTACTTC.

This clonotype was recorded at least ten times. The chain recombines TRBV4-3 with TRBJ2-3; D not certain. This CDR3 contains 15 residues. V was trimmed by 3 bases and J by 2 bases, leaving 12 bases between them. The V gene's germline CDR1 is LGHNA and CDR2 YSLEER. The CDR3 protein is CASSQLPRATDTQYF. The CDR3 coding sequence is TGCGCCAGCAGCCAGCTGCCCAGAGCCACAGATACGCAGTATTTT.

V is TRBV12-3 or TRBV12-4 and J is TRBJ2-2, with 7 bases that match TRBD2. The CDR3 contains 13 residues. J gave up 4 bases and V 10 bases, and 6 bases lay outside the gene matches. CDR3 bases: TGTGCCATAGGACTAGTAAGCACCGGGGAGCTGTTTTTT. It is translated as CAIGLVSTGELFF.

In the case of this clonotype: Relative to the germline gene, one junction end is altered; a read error may explain this. This sequence joins TRBV29-1 and TRBJ1-5; a possible D gene is TRBD1 (6 bases). Germline V CDR1 and CDR2: SQVTM, ANQGSEA. This CDR3 comprises 13 residues. The CDR3 sequence is CSVTGDINKPQHF. The CDR3 region has the DNA TGCAGCGTTACCGGGGACATTAATAAGCCACAGCATTTT.

In this sample, this clonotype turned up many times. The CDR3 spells CASSMTGVLSTDTQYF. The CDR3 region has the DNA TGTGCCAGCAGCATGACCGGGGTATTAAGCACAGATACGCAGTATTTT. The chain is built from TRBV11-2 and TRBJ2-3, with D perhaps TRBD2 (5 bases). CDR1 and CDR2 (germline): SGHAT, FQNNGV. V lost 5 bases to trimming and J lost 0 bases, with 15 bases between them. This CDR3 has 16 residues. Combining the CDR3 with reference TRBV11-2 and TRBJ2-3 gives the whole variable domain EAGVAQSPRYKIIEKRQSVAFWCNPISGHATLYWYQQILGQGPKLLIQFQNNGVVDDSQLPKDRFSAERLKGVDSTLKIQPAKLEDSAVYLCASSMTGVLSTDTQYFGPGTRLTVL.

Many counts were recorded for this clonotype. The CDR3 loop is CASSPTGRNTIYF. The CDR3 nucleotides are TGTGCCAGCAGCCCGACAGGGAGAAACACCATATATTTT. The chain links TRBV28 to TRBJ1-3, with 7 bases aligning to TRBD1. CDR1 and CDR2 (germline): MDHEN, SYDVKM. The ends lost 6 bases at V and 5 bases at J; junction bases unmatched: 4. The CDR3 loop spans 13 amino acids.

This clonotype was seen many times. The rearrangement joins TRBV7-9 to TRBJ2-1; D is unresolved. V was trimmed by 3 bases and J by 8 bases, leaving 8 bases between them. Per germline, CDR1 SEHNR and CDR2 FQNEAQ (reference sequence). The CDR3 covers 12 residues. The CDR3 reads CASSLGLDEQFF. CDR3 sequence (DNA): TGTGCCAGCAGCTTGGGGTTGGATGAGCAGTTCTTC.

This clonotype was picked up one time. Germline and junction disagree at one end, which may indicate a read error. The CDR3 coding sequence is TGCGCCAGCAGCCAGGGTCACACTGAAGCTTTCTTT. Its translation is CASSQGHTEAFF. V and J are TRBV7-9 and TRBJ1-1, with TRBD1 as a possible D gene (5 bases). CDR1 SEHNR and CDR2 FQNEAQ come from the germline V gene (reference sequence). This CDR3 comprises 12 residues.

This clonotype was counted many times. The V call is TRBV7-9, the J call TRBJ1-1; no clear D. With 5 bases removed from V and 7 bases from J, the gap between germline ends came to 11 bases. The CDR3 is 12 residues long. Per the germline V gene, CDR1 is SEHNR and CDR2 is FQNEAQ (reference sequence). The CDR3 nucleotides read TGTGCCAGCAGCGAGTTAGGGATTGAAGCTTTCTTT. It yields the protein CASSELGIEAFF. The full variable domain, in which reference TRBV7-9 and TRBJ1-1 provide the parts outside the CDR3, is DTGVSQNPRHKITKRGQNVTFRCDPISEHNRLYWYRQTLGQGPEFLTYFQNEAQLEKSRLLSDRFSAERPKGSFSTLEIQRTEQGDSAMYLCASSELGIEAFFGQGTRLTVV.

This clonotype was counted many times. The CDR3 bases are TGTGCCAGCAGTTCACCCGGTGTCTCCTACGAGCAGTACTTC. It translates to CASSSPGVSYEQYF. The chain joins TRBV12-3 or TRBV12-4 to TRBJ2-7; no firm D call. The CDR3 sequence is 14 residues long. Trimming took 4 bases from V and 0 from J, leaving 10 bases between them.

This clonotype was seen repeatedly, ten times or more. This chain joins TRBV6-2 or TRBV6-3 and TRBJ2-7; 9 nucleotides agree with TRBD1. CDR3 size: 14 residues. Trimming took 6 bases from V and 5 from J; bases not matched to a gene: 8. The germline gives CDR1 MNHEY, CDR2 SVGEGT. The CDR3 loop reads CASRTRTGVDEQYF. In DNA form, the CDR3 reads TGTGCCAGCAGAACTAGGACAGGGGTGGACGAGCAGTACTTC.

This clonotype was counted ten times or more. The chain is built from TRBV5-1 and TRBJ2-1, with TRBD2 matching over 8 bases. This CDR3 has 15 amino acids. The V gene end was trimmed by 6 bases and the J gene end by 5 bases; junction bases not matched to a gene: 10. The germline V gene has CDR1 SGHRS and CDR2 YFSETQ. CDR3 residues: CASNPTTSDHNEQFF. In nucleotides, the CDR3 is TGCGCCAGCAACCCTACGACTAGCGATCACAATGAGCAGTTCTTC. Looking up the rest from reference TRBV5-1 and TRBJ2-1 gives the full variable domain: KAGVTQTPRYLIKTRGQQVTLSCSPISGHRSVSWYQQTPGQGLQFLFEYFSETQRNKGNFPGRFSGRQFSNSRSEMNVSTLELGDSALYLCASNPTTSDHNEQFFGPGTRLTVL.

There are many counts of this clonotype. The V gene is TRBV10-3, the J gene TRBJ2-1; 9 bases are a match to TRBD1. Trimming cost V 7 bases and J 1 base; bases outside gene matches: 5. The CDR3 totals 15 residues. Per the germline V gene, CDR1 is ENHRY and CDR2 is SYGVKD. The CDR3, as DNA: TGTGCCATCAAGGGACAGGGTCTGTCCTACAATGAGCAGTTCTTC. It specifies CAIKGQGLSYNEQFF.

This clonotype was observed many times. The CDR3 is CASSQGQPDTDTQYF. As DNA, the CDR3 is TGCGCCAGCAGCCAAGGGCAGCCAGACACAGATACGCAGTATTTT. This chain links TRBV5-1 with TRBJ2-3, with D unclear. The CDR3 covers 15 residues. V dropped 4 bases and J dropped 2 bases, with 14 bases sitting between them. In germline, CDR1 is SGHRS, CDR2 YFSETQ. Full variable domain (remainder filled in from reference TRBV5-1 and TRBJ2-3): KAGVTQTPRYLIKTRGQQVTLSCSPISGHRSVSWYQQTPGQGLQFLFEYFSETQRNKGNFPGRFSGRQFSNSRSEMNVSTLELGDSALYLCASSQGQPDTDTQYFGPGTRLTVL.

This clonotype was detected ten times or more. The chain uses TRBV29-1 and TRBJ2-1; a weak D match, TRBD2 (6 bases). V shed 4 bases and J shed 2 bases, with 12 bases lying between them. Germline V gene sequence: CDR1 SQVTM, CDR2 ANQGSEA. The CDR3 runs to 14 residues. CDR3 in DNA: TGCAGCGTTGTAACGGAGGGGCCCTACAATGAGCAGTTCTTC. Amino acids: CSVVTEGPYNEQFF.

The J gene is TRBJ2-3, the V gene TRBV5-5; D gene ambiguous. V lost 0 bases and J 2 bases, leaving 7 bases between the germline ends. Germline loops: CDR1 SGHKS, CDR2 YYEKEE (reference sequence). The CDR3 sequence is 14 residues long. CDR3 in DNA: TGTGCCAGCAGCTTGGACTTTTCCACAGATACGCAGTATTTT. Residues: CASSLDFSTDTQYF.